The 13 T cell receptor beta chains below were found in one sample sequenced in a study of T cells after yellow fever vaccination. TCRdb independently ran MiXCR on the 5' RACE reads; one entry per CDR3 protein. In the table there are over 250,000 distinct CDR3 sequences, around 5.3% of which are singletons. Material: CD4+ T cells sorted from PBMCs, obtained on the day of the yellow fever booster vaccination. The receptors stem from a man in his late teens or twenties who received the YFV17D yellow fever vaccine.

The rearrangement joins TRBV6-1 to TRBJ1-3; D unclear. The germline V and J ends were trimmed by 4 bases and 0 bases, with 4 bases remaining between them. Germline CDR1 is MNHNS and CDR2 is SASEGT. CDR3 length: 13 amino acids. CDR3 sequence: CASSVVSGNTIYF. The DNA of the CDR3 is TGTGCCAGCAGTGTAGTCTCTGGAAACACCATATATTTT.

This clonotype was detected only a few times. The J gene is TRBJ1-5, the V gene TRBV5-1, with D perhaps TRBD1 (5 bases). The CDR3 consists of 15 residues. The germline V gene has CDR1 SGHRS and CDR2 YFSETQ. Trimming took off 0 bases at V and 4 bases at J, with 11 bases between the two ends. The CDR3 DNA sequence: TGCGCCAGCAGCTTGGCGGCAGGGAGAAATCAGCCCCAGCATTTT. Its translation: CASSLAAGRNQPQHF.

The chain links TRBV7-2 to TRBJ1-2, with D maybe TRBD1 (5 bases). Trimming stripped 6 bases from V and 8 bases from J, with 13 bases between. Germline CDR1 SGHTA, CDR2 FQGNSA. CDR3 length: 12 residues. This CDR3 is CASSSGWFGYTF. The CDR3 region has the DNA TGTGCCAGCAGTTCAGGGTGGTTCGGCTACACCTTC.

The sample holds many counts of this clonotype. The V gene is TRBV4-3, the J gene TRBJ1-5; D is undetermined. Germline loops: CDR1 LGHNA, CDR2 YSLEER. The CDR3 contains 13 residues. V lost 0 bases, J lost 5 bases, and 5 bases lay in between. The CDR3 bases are TGCGCCAGCAGCCAAGATAGGTATCAGCCCCAGCATTTT. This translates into CASSQDRYQPQHF.

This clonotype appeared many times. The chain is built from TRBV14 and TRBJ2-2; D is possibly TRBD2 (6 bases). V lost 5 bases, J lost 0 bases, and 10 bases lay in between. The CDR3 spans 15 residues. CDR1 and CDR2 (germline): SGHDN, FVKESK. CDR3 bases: TGTGCCAGCAGCTGGGTAGCGGCGAACACCGGGGAGCTGTTTTTT. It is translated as CASSWVAANTGELFF.

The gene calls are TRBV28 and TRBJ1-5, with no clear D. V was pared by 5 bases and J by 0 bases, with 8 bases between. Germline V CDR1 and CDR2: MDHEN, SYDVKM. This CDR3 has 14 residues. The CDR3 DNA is TGTGCCAGCAGTAAACAGAGTAGCAATCAGCCCCAGCATTTT. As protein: CASSKQSSNQPQHF.

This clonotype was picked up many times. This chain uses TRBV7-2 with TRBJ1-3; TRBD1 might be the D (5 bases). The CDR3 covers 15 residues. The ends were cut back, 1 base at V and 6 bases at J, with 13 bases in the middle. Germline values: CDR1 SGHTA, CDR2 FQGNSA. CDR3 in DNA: TGTGCCAGCAGCTTAGTCCGGGGGTTGCTAAACACCATATATTTT. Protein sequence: CASSLVRGLLNTIYF.

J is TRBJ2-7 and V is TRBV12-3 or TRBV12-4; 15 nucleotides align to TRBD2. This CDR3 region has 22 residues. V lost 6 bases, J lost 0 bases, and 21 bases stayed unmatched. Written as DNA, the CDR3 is TGTGCCAGCAGCCCTGGTGGGACTAGCGGGGGGCCGGGTGCGATGCTCTCCTACGAGCAGTACTTC. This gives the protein CASSPGGTSGGPGAMLSYEQYF.

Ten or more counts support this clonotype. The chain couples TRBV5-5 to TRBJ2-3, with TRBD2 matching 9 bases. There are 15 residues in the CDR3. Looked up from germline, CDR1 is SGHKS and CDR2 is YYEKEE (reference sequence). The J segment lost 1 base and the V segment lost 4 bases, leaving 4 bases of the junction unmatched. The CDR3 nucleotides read TGTGCCAGCAGCGTGGTAGCGGGGGGCACAGATACGCAGTATTTT. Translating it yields CASSVVAGGTDTQYF.

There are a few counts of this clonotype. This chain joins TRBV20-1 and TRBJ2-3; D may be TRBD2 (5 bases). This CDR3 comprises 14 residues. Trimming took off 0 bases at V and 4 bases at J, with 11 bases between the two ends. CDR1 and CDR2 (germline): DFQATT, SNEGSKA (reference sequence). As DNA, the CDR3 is TGCAGTGCTAGAGATGGTCGAGGGTCAGATACGCAGTATTTT. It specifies CSARDGRGSDTQYF.

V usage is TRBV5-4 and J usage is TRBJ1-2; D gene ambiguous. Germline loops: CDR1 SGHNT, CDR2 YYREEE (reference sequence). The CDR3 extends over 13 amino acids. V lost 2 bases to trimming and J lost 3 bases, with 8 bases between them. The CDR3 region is CASSFERDYGYTF. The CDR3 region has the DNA TGTGCCAGCAGCTTCGAGAGGGACTATGGCTACACCTTC.

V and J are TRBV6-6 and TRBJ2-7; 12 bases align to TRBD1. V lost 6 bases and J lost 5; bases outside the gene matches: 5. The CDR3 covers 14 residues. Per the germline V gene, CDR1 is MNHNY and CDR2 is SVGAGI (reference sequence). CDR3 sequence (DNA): TGTGCCAGCAGATGGGACAGGGGGCGCGACGAGCAGTACTTC. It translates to CASRWDRGRDEQYF.

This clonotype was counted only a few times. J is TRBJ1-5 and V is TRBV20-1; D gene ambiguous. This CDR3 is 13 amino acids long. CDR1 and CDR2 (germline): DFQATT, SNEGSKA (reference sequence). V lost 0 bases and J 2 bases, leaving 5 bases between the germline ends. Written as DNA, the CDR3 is TGCAGTGCTAGAGAAGTTGGCAATCAGCCCCAGCATTTT. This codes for CSAREVGNQPQHF.